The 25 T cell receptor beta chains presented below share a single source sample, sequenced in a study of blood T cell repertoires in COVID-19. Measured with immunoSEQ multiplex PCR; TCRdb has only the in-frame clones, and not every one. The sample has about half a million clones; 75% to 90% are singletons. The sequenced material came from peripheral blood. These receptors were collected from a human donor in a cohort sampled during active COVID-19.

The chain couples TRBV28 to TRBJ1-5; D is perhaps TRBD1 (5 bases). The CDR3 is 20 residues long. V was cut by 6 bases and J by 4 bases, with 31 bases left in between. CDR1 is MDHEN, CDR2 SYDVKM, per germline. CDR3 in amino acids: CASSPGLPSGKGIYNQPQHF. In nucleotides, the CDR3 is TGTGCCAGCAGCCCGGGACTTCCCTCCGGTAAGGGAATCTATAATCAGCCCCAGCATTTT.

CDR3 sequence reads: CAWSGDRVYTF. The CDR3 coding sequence is TGTGCCTGGAGTGGGGACAGGGTCTACACCTTC. V is TRBV30 and J is TRBJ1-2, with 9 bases identical to TRBD1. Per germline, CDR1 GTSNPN and CDR2 SVGIG (reference sequence). CDR3 length: 11 residues. The ends lost 1 base at V and 10 bases at J; junction bases unmatched: 1. The full variable domain, rest sourced from reference TRBV30 and TRBJ1-2, is SQTIHQWPATLVQPVGSPLSLECTVEGTSNPNLYWYRQAAGRGLQLLFYSVGIGQISSEVPQNLSASRPQDRQFILSSKKLLLSDSGFYLCAWSGDRVYTFGSGTRLTVV.

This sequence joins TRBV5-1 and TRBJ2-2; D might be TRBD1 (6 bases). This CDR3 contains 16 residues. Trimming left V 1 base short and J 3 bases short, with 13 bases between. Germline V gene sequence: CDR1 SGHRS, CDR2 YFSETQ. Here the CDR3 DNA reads TGCGCCAGCAGCTTGTTGACAGGTACAGACACCGGGGAGCTGTTTTTT. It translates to CASSLLTGTDTGELFF.

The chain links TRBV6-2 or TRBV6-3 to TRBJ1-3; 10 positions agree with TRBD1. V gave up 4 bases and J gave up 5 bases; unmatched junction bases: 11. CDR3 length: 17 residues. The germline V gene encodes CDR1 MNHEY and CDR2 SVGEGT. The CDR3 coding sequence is TGTGCCAGCAGTTTTCCCACCGACAGGGGGCAGAGAAACACCATATATTTT. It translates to CASSFPTDRGQRNTIYF.

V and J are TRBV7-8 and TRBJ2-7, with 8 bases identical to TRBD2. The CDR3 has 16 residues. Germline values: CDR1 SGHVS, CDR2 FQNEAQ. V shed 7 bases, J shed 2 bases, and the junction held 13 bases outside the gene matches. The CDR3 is CASTISGGRGAYEQYF. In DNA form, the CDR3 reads TGTGCCAGCACCATCTCGGGGGGGAGGGGCGCCTACGAGCAGTACTTC. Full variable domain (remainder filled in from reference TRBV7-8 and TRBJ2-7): GAGVSQSPRYKVAKRGQDVALRCDPISGHVSLFWYQQALGQGPEFLTYFQNEAQLDKSGLPSDRFFAERPEGSVSTLKIQRTQQEDSAVYLCASTISGGRGAYEQYFGPGTRLTVT.

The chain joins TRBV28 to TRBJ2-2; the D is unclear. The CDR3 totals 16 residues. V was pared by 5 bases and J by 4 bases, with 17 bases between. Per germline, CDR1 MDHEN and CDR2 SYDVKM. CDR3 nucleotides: TGTGCCAGCAGTCCGGGTGAGGCAGCTGCCACCGGGGAGCTGTTTTTT. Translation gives CASSPGEAAATGELFF.

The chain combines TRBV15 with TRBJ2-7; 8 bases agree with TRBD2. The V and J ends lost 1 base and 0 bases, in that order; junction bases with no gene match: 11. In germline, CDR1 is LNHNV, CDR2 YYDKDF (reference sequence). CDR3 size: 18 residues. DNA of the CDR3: TGTGCCACCAGCAGAGGGGACGGGAGGGTTCGGAGCTCCTACGAGCAGTACTTC. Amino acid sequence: CATSRGDGRVRSSYEQYF.

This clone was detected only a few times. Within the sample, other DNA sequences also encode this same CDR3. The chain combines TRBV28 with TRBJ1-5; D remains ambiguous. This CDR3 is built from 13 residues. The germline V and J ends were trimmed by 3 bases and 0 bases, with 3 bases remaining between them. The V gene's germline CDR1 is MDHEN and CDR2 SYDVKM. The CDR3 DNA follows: TGTGCCAGCAGTTTGGCTAGCAATCAGCCCCAGCATTTT. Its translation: CASSLASNQPQHF.

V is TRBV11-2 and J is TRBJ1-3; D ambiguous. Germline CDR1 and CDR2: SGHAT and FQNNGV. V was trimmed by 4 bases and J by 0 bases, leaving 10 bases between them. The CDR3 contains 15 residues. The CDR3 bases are TGTGCCAGCAGCTCAAACCGACACTCTGGAAACACCATATATTTT. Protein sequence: CASSSNRHSGNTIYF.

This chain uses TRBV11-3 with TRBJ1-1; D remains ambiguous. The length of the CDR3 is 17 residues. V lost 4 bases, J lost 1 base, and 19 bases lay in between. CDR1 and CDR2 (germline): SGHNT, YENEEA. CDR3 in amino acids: CASSSGLGRTGNTEAFF. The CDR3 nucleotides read TGTGCCAGCAGCTCGGGGTTAGGACGGACCGGGAACACTGAAGCTTTCTTT.

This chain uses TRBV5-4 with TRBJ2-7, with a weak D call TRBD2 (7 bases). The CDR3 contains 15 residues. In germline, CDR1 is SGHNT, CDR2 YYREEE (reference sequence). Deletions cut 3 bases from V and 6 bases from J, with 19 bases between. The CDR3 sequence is CASSWGGGGPSEQYF. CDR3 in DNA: TGTGCCAGCAGCTGGGGAGGGGGAGGGCCGTCCGAGCAGTACTTC.

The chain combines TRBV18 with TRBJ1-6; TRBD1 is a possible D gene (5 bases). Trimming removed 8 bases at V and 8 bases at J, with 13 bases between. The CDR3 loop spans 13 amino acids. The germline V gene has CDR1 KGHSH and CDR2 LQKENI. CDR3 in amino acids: CASARESDSPLHF. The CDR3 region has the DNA TGTGCCAGCGCCAGGGAATCTGATTCACCCCTCCACTTT.

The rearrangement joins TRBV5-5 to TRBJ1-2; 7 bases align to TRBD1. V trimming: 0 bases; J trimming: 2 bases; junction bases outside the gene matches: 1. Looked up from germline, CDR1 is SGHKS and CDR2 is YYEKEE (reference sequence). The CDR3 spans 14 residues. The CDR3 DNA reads TGTGCCAGCAGCTTGGCGACAGGGAACTATGGCTACACCTTC. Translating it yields CASSLATGNYGYTF.

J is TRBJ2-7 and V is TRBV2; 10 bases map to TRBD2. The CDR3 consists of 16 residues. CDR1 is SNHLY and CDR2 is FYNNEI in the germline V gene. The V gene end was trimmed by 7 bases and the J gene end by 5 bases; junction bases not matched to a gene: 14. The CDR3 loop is CASTLNPSGRAHEQYF. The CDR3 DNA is TGTGCCAGCACCCTGAACCCCAGCGGGAGGGCACACGAGCAGTACTTC.

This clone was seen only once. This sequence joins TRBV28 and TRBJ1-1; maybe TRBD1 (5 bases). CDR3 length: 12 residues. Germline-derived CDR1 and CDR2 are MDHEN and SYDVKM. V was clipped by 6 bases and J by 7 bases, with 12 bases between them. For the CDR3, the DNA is TGTGCCAGCAGGATACAGGTAAATGAAGCTTTCTTT. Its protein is CASRIQVNEAFF.

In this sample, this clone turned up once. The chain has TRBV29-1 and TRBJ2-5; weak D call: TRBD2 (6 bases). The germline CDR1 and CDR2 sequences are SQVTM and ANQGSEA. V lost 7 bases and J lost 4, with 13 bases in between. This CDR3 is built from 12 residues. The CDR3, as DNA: TGCAGCGCTACGCTGGGAGGAGAGACCCAGTACTTC. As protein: CSATLGGETQYF.

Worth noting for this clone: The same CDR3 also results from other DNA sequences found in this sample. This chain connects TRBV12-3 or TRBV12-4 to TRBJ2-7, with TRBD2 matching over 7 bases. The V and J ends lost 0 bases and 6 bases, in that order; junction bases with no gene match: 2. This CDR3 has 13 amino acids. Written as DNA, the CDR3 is TGTGCCAGCAGTTTAGCGGGAGGGAGCGAGCAGTACTTC. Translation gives CASSLAGGSEQYF.

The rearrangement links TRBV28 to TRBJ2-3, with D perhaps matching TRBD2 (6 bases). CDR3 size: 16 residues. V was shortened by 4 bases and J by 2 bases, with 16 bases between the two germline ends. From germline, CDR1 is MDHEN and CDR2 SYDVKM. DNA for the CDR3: TGTGCCAGCAGTTCCAACGGGAGACCCAACACAGATACGCAGTATTTT. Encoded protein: CASSSNGRPNTDTQYF.

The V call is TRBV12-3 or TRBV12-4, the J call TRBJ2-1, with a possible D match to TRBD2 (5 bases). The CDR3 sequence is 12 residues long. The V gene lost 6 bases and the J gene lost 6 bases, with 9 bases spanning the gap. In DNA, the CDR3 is TGTGCCAGCAGGCTAGCTACCAATGAGCAGTTCTTC. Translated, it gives CASRLATNEQFF.

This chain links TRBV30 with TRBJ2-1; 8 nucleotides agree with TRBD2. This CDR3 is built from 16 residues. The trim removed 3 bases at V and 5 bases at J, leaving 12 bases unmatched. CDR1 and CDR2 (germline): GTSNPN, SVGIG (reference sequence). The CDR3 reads CAWRDPQRERDNEQFF. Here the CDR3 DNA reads TGTGCCTGGAGGGACCCTCAGCGGGAGAGGGACAATGAGCAGTTCTTC.

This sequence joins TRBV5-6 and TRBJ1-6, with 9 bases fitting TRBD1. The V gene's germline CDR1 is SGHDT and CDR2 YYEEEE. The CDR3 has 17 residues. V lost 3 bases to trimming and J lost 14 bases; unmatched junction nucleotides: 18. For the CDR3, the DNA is TGTGCCAGCAGCTCGGGACAGGGAAGATTGAATCAGGAGACCCTCCACTTT. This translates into CASSSGQGRLNQETLHF.

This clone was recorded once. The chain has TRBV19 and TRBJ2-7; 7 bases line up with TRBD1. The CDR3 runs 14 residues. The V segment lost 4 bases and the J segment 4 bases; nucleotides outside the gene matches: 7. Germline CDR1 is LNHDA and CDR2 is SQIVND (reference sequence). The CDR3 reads CASSKRDSSYEQYF. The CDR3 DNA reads TGTGCCAGTAGTAAACGGGACAGTTCATACGAGCAGTACTTC.

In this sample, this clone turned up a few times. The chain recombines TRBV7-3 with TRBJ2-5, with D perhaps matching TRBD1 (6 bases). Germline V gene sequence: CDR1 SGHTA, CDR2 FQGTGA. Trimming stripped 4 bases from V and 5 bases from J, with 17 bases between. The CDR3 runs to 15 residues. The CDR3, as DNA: TGTGCCAGCAGCTCAGGGGAATGGCCCGGGGAGACCCAGTACTTC. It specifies CASSSGEWPGETQYF. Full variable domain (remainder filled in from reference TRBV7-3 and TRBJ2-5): GAGVSQTPSNKVTEKGKYVELRCDPISGHTALYWYRQSLGQGPEFLIYFQGTGAADDSGLPNDRFFAVRPEGSVSTLKIQRTERGDSAVYLCASSSGEWPGETQYFGPGTRLLVL.

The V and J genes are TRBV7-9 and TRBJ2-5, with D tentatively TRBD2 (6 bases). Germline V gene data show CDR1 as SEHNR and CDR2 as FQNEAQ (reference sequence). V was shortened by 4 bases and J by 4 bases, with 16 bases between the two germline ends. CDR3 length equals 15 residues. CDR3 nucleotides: TGTGCCAGCAGCTCCCAACCCGGACTACTAGAGACCCAGTACTTC. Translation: CASSSQPGLLETQYF.

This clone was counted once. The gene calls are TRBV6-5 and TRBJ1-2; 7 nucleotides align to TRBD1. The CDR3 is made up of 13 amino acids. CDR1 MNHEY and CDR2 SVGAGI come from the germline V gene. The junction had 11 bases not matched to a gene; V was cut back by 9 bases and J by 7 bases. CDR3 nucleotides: TGTGCCAGTGCCCGGGACAGTAGGATTGGCTACACCTTC. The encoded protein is CASARDSRIGYTF.